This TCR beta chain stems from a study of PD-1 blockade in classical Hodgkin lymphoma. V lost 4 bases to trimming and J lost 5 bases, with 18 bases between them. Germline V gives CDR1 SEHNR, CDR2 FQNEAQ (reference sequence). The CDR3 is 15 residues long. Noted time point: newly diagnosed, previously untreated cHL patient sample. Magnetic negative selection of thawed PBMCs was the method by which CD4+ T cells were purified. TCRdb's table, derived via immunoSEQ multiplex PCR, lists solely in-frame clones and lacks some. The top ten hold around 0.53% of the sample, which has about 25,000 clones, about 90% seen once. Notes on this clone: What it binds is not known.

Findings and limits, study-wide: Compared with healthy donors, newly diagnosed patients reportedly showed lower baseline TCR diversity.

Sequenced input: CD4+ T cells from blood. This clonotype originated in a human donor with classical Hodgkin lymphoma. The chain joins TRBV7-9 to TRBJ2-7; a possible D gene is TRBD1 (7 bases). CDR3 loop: CASSSTGEVWNEQYF. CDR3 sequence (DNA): TGTGCCAGCAGCTCCACAGGGGAGGTGTGGAACGAGCAGTACTTC.